The present T cell receptor beta chain was sequenced within a study of circulating and synovial CD4+ cells in juvenile arthritis. General study points: Compared with bulk blood, circulating pathogenic-like lymphocytes shared substantially more CDR3 sequences with synovial T cells.

Assay used: immunoSEQ multiplex PCR; TCRdb lists only in-frame clones, some missing. In the table there are about 32,000 clones, roughly 95% of which are singletons. Donors were patients with active juvenile idiopathic arthritis. Germline V gene sequence: CDR1 LNHDA, CDR2 SQIVND (reference sequence). V was pared by 3 bases and J by 8 bases, with 11 bases between. CDR3 size: 13 residues. With regard to this clone: Its antigen is unidentified.

Sequenced sample: CD4+ T cells from blood. This sequence was found in a human donor with juvenile idiopathic arthritis. V gene TRBV19 combines with J gene TRBJ2-4; the D is unclear. CDR3: CASSMNIIHIQYF. The CDR3 DNA sequence: TGTGCCAGTAGTATGAACATTATTCACATTCAGTACTTC.